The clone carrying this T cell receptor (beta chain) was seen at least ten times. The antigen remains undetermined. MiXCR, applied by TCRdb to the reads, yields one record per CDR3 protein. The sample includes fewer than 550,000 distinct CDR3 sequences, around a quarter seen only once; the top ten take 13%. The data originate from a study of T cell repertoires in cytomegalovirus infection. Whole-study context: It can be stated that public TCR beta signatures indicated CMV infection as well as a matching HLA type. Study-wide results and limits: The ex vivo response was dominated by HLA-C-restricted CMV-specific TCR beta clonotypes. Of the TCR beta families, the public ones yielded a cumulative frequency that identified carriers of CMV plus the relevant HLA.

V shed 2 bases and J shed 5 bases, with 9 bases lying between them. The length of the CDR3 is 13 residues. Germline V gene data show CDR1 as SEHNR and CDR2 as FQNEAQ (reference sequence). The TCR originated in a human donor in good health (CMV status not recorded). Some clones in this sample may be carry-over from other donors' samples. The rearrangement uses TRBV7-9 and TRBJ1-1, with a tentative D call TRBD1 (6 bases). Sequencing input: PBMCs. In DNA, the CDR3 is TGTGCCAGCAGCTTATATAGGGGGACTGAAGCTTTCTTT. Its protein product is CASSLYRGTEAFF.